The 32 T cell receptor beta chains below all came from one sample that was sequenced in a study of T cell repertoires in cytomegalovirus infection. Each CDR3 protein gets one entry after TCRdb re-called the reads with MiXCR. The table shows around 260,000 distinct CDR3 sequences, with about 23% occurring only once. Sequenced input: PBMCs. The source is a human donor in good health (CMV status not recorded). Some clones in this sample may be carry-over from other donors' samples.

V gene TRBV6-1 combines with J gene TRBJ2-2, with TRBD1 identical over 9 bases. The CDR3 spans 19 residues. The V segment lost 8 bases and the J segment 1 base; nucleotides outside the gene matches: 17. Germline V gene lookup returns CDR1 MNHNS and CDR2 SASEGT. In DNA form, the CDR3 reads TGTGCCAGCCGCCCCCGGACAGGGGCCGTGATAAGGAACACCGGGGAGCTGTTTTTT. Amino acids: CASRPRTGAVIRNTGELFF.

The CDR3 region is CSATRPAGPGNEAFF. CDR3 DNA: TGCAGTGCTACCCGGCCCGCGGGTCCTGGGAATGAAGCTTTCTTT. The gene calls are TRBV20-1 and TRBJ1-1; D is unresolved. CDR1 DFQATT and CDR2 SNEGSKA come from the germline V gene (reference sequence). This CDR3 is built from 15 residues. V gave up 4 bases and J gave up 7 bases, with 22 bases separating them.

The chain carries TRBV30 and TRBJ1-1; tentatively, D is TRBD1 (6 bases). Trimming took 5 bases from V and 0 from J, leaving 13 bases between them. The CDR3 has 14 amino acids. The germline V gene encodes CDR1 GTSNPN and CDR2 SVGIG (reference sequence). The CDR3 region is CAWGPGQMNTEAFF. CDR3 DNA: TGTGCCTGGGGACCCGGACAGATGAACACTGAAGCTTTCTTT.

This clonotype was counted only a few times. The chain combines TRBV11-2 with TRBJ2-5, with 12 bases that match TRBD2. The CDR3 is 15 residues long. CDR1 is SGHAT, CDR2 FQNNGV, per germline. Trimming took 2 bases from V and 3 from J; bases not matched to a gene: 1. The CDR3 sequence is CASSLRTSGEETQYF. CDR3 nucleotides: TGTGCCAGCAGCTTAAGGACTAGCGGGGAAGAGACCCAGTACTTC.

The chain uses TRBV7-2 and TRBJ2-1, with a tentative D call TRBD1 (5 bases). The CDR3 extends over 13 amino acids. V lost 6 bases, J lost 3 bases, and 9 bases lay in between. Germline V gene sequence: CDR1 SGHTA, CDR2 FQGNSA. The CDR3 loop reads CASRVDSYNEQFF. In nucleotides, the CDR3 is TGTGCCAGCAGAGTCGACAGCTACAATGAGCAGTTCTTC.

This clonotype was seen at least ten times. This rearrangement joins TRBV29-1 to TRBJ2-1, with 10 bases fitting TRBD2. The trim removed 7 bases at V and 9 bases at J, leaving 12 bases unmatched. Germline-derived CDR1 and CDR2 are SQVTM and ANQGSEA. The CDR3 is 14 amino acids. The CDR3 DNA sequence: TGCAGCGCCGGACCAGCGGGAGGGCCGGGTGAGCAGTTCTTC. Its translation is CSAGPAGGPGEQFF.

The J gene is TRBJ2-7, the V gene TRBV29-1; the match to TRBD1 covers 9 bases. Unmatched junction bases numbered 10, after V lost 3 bases and J lost 7 bases. The CDR3 sequence is 14 residues long. Germline V gene lookup returns CDR1 SQVTM and CDR2 ANQGSEA. CDR3 protein: CSVEGTGIVGEQYF. CDR3 bases: TGCAGCGTTGAGGGGACAGGGATTGTAGGAGAGCAGTACTTC.

This chain links TRBV20-1 with TRBJ1-1, with 9 bases that match TRBD1. V was pared by 6 bases and J by 3 bases, with 8 bases of the junction left unmatched. The CDR3 covers 14 residues. The germline CDR1 and CDR2 sequences are DFQATT and SNEGSKA (reference sequence). As DNA, the CDR3 is TGCAGTGCCCCTCCCGGGACAGGGTACACTGAAGCTTTCTTT. Amino acids: CSAPPGTGYTEAFF.

Only a few counts were recorded for this clonotype. The gene calls are TRBV4-3 and TRBJ2-3, with D tentatively TRBD2 (6 bases). V was shortened by 5 bases and J by 6 bases, with 15 bases between the two germline ends. CDR1 is LGHNA and CDR2 is YSLEER in the germline V gene. CDR3 size: 14 residues. CDR3 DNA: TGCGCCAGCAGCTTCGGCCCGGGGGAGGATACGCAGTATTTT. This gives the protein CASSFGPGEDTQYF.

CDR3 bases: TGTGCCAGTAGTAGGCAGGGGGTTACTGAAGCTTTCTTT. This sequence encodes CASSRQGVTEAFF. V is TRBV19 and J is TRBJ1-1, with 7 nucleotides matching TRBD1. J gave up 5 bases and V 4 bases, and 4 bases lay outside the gene matches. The CDR3 is 13 residues long. Germline CDR1 LNHDA, CDR2 SQIVND (reference sequence).

The chain uses TRBV11-2 and TRBJ2-5; 7 bases align to TRBD1. With 2 bases clipped from V and 7 bases from J, the junction kept 10 bases outside the gene matches. This CDR3 has 15 amino acids. Germline V gene sequence: CDR1 SGHAT, CDR2 FQNNGV. This CDR3 reads CASSLQEGAQGTQYF. In DNA, the CDR3 is TGTGCCAGCAGCTTACAAGAGGGGGCCCAGGGGACCCAGTACTTC.

V gene TRBV6-5 combines with J gene TRBJ2-1; the D is unclear. The V gene's germline CDR1 is MNHEY and CDR2 SVGAGI. The CDR3 totals 17 residues. V lost 0 bases and J 3 bases, leaving 15 bases between the germline ends. The CDR3 is CASSYSSVGWGYNEQFF. DNA for the CDR3: TGTGCCAGCAGTTACTCAAGTGTCGGGTGGGGCTACAATGAGCAGTTCTTC.

This clonotype was detected ten times or more. This sequence joins TRBV7-8 and TRBJ1-6; D is ambiguous. The V end was cut by 4 bases, the J end by 7 bases, with 8 bases between. Per the germline V gene, CDR1 is SGHVS and CDR2 is FQNEAQ. The CDR3 is 13 amino acids. CDR3 DNA: TGTGCCAGCAGCTCGAGGGAGAATTCACCCCTCCACTTT. This sequence encodes CASSSRENSPLHF.

This clonotype occurred a few times. The gene calls are TRBV19 and TRBJ1-1; the D is unclear. Germline V gene sequence: CDR1 LNHDA, CDR2 SQIVND (reference sequence). The CDR3 contains 12 residues. Deletions cut 0 bases from V and 10 bases from J, with 9 bases between. CDR3 nucleotides: TGTGCCAGTAGTATAGATCATCTAGGAGCTTTCTTT. Its translation is CASSIDHLGAFF.

The chain uses TRBV14 and TRBJ1-4; 9 positions match TRBD1. Germline V lookup: CDR1 SGHDN, CDR2 FVKESK. With V trimmed by 4 bases and J by 3 bases, 6 bases remained unmatched. The CDR3 runs to 16 residues. The CDR3 region is CASSPWTGASNEKLFF. CDR3 bases: TGTGCCAGCAGCCCTTGGACAGGGGCCTCTAATGAAAAACTGTTTTTT.

This chain links TRBV6-2 or TRBV6-3 with TRBJ2-1, with TRBD1 as a possible D gene (5 bases). Per the germline V gene, CDR1 is MNHEY and CDR2 is SVGEGT. The CDR3 has 14 residues. The V end was cut by 8 bases, the J end by 3 bases, with 14 bases between. CDR3 protein: CASLGAGNYNEQFF. The CDR3 coding sequence is TGTGCCAGCTTAGGGGCAGGGAACTACAATGAGCAGTTCTTC.

This clonotype was observed a single time. The chain employs TRBV5-1 and TRBJ1-1, with D unclear. The CDR3 spans 14 residues. Germline lookup yields CDR1 SGHRS and CDR2 YFSETQ. V was shortened by 0 bases and J by 4 bases, with 10 bases between the two germline ends. The CDR3 loop reads CASSLVSSSTEAFF. CDR3 DNA: TGCGCCAGCAGCTTGGTCAGTTCTTCCACTGAAGCTTTCTTT.

The chain joins TRBV12-3 or TRBV12-4 to TRBJ2-3; a possible D gene is TRBD1 (7 bases). CDR3 length: 15 amino acids. V shed 6 bases and J shed 3 bases, with 16 bases lying between them. The CDR3 DNA follows: TGTGCCAGCAGGTACGACAGGGCGGGAACAGATACGCAGTATTTT. Protein sequence: CASRYDRAGTDTQYF.

This clonotype was counted only a few times. V gene TRBV14 combines with J gene TRBJ1-3, with TRBD1 matching over 8 bases. The germline CDR1 and CDR2 sequences are SGHDN and FVKESK. The V segment lost 5 bases and the J segment 7 bases; nucleotides outside the gene matches: 7. The CDR3 covers 14 residues. CDR3 loop: CASSKDRARNTIYF. The CDR3 nucleotides are TGTGCCAGCAGCAAGGACAGGGCGCGGAACACCATATATTTT.

In its sample, this clonotype was seen a few times. This chain joins TRBV28 and TRBJ1-6, with D possibly TRBD1 on 5 matching bases. The germline V gene has CDR1 MDHEN and CDR2 SYDVKM. The CDR3 consists of 15 residues. Trimming removed 8 bases at V and 3 bases at J, with 14 bases between. This chain's CDR3 is CASLQGTDYNSPLHF. The DNA of the CDR3 is TGTGCCAGCCTTCAGGGTACAGACTATAATTCACCCCTCCACTTT.

V gene TRBV30 combines with J gene TRBJ2-1, with D perhaps TRBD2 (6 bases). CDR1 GTSNPN and CDR2 SVGIG come from the germline V gene (reference sequence). The CDR3 runs to 15 residues. Trimming stripped 3 bases from V and 3 bases from J, with 15 bases between. Written as DNA, the CDR3 is TGTGCCTGGAGCCCTTCGGGACTTCGCTACAATGAGCAGTTCTTC. Amino acid sequence: CAWSPSGLRYNEQFF. Drawing the rest from reference TRBV30 and TRBJ2-1, the complete variable domain is SQTIHQWPATLVQPVGSPLSLECTVEGTSNPNLYWYRQAAGRGLQLLFYSVGIGQISSEVPQNLSASRPQDRQFILSSKKLLLSDSGFYLCAWSPSGLRYNEQFFGPGTRLTVL.

In this sample, this clonotype turned up many times. V is TRBV7-2 and J is TRBJ1-2; possibly TRBD1 for D (5 bases). Trimming took 4 bases from V and 8 from J, leaving 14 bases between them. Germline CDR1 is SGHTA and CDR2 is FQGNSA. This CDR3 region has 13 residues. The CDR3 protein is CASSSGHPKGYTF. The CDR3 nucleotides are TGTGCCAGCAGCTCCGGACACCCCAAAGGCTACACCTTC.

The chain links TRBV20-1 to TRBJ2-7; D perhaps matches TRBD1 (6 bases). Germline V CDR1 and CDR2: DFQATT, SNEGSKA (reference sequence). V was shortened by 7 bases and J by 1 base, with 20 bases between the two germline ends. The CDR3 length is 15 residues. CDR3 protein: CSVLLSGTQSYEQYF. The CDR3 coding sequence is TGCAGTGTTTTACTATCCGGGACACAATCCTACGAGCAGTACTTC.

The CDR3 region is CSVEGQNGETQYF. CDR3 in DNA: TGCAGCGTTGAGGGACAGAACGGAGAGACCCAGTACTTC. This chain links TRBV29-1 with TRBJ2-5; 7 nucleotides match TRBD1. The CDR3 loop spans 13 amino acids. Unmatched junction bases numbered 5, after V lost 3 bases and J lost 4 bases. From germline, CDR1 is SQVTM and CDR2 ANQGSEA.

The chain couples TRBV11-2 to TRBJ1-1; D gene unclear. Germline CDR1 and CDR2: SGHAT and FQNNGV. Trimming took 2 bases from V and 1 from J, leaving 11 bases between them. This CDR3 has 15 amino acids. The CDR3 nucleotides are TGTGCCAGCAGCTTAACTTCGGGATGGAACACTGAAGCTTTCTTT. Its translation is CASSLTSGWNTEAFF.

This clonotype was counted many times. The V call is TRBV28, the J call TRBJ2-3, with a weak D call TRBD2 (6 bases). This CDR3 contains 14 residues. V was trimmed by 7 bases and J by 1 base, leaving 12 bases between them. Germline CDR1 MDHEN, CDR2 SYDVKM. The CDR3 nucleotides read TGTGCCAGCAAGGGCTGGGGGGGCACAGATACGCAGTATTTT. Translating it yields CASKGWGGTDTQYF.

The chain links TRBV2 to TRBJ1-5; D not resolved. V dropped 6 bases and J dropped 2 bases, with 11 bases sitting between them. CDR3 length: 14 amino acids. Per germline, CDR1 SNHLY and CDR2 FYNNEI. CDR3 bases: TGTGCCAGCAGGGACCGCCGGGGCAATCAGCCCCAGCATTTT. Translated, it gives CASRDRRGNQPQHF.

This chain uses TRBV19 with TRBJ1-6; 10 nucleotides line up with TRBD1. J was trimmed by 1 base and V by 4 bases; bases with no gene match: 4. The CDR3 runs to 17 residues. CDR1 and CDR2 from the germline V gene are LNHDA and SQIVND (reference sequence). As DNA, the CDR3 is TGTGCCAGTAGTACCCCGGACAGGGGGTCCTATAATTCACCCCTCCACTTT. This codes for CASSTPDRGSYNSPLHF.

There are many counts of this clonotype. J is TRBJ2-7 and V is TRBV7-2; D not certain. CDR3 length: 14 amino acids. Between the trimmed V and J ends, which lost 3 bases and 0 bases, there was a span of 9 bases. The germline gives CDR1 SGHTA, CDR2 FQGNSA. The CDR3 region is CASSFDGNSYEQYF. CDR3 coding DNA: TGTGCCAGCAGCTTTGACGGAAACTCCTACGAGCAGTACTTC.

This chain links TRBV5-5 with TRBJ1-4, with D unclear. This CDR3 has 14 residues. Germline values: CDR1 SGHKS, CDR2 YYEKEE (reference sequence). The ends were cut back, 1 base at V and 5 bases at J, with 9 bases in the middle. In DNA form, the CDR3 reads TGTGCCAGCAGCTTGATTCACCAGAATGAAAAACTGTTTTTT. Translated: CASSLIHQNEKLFF.

This clonotype was detected a few times. This chain links TRBV5-4 with TRBJ2-1, with a possible D match to TRBD1 (6 bases). The length of the CDR3 is 16 residues. Germline V gene sequence: CDR1 SGHNT, CDR2 YYREEE (reference sequence). V gave up 4 bases and J gave up 2 bases, with 16 bases separating them. CDR3 in amino acids: CASSGYGQGTYNEQFF. In nucleotides, the CDR3 is TGTGCCAGCAGCGGATACGGCCAGGGGACCTACAATGAGCAGTTCTTC.

In its sample, this clonotype was seen many times. The chain carries TRBV11-2 and TRBJ2-3; 11 bases match TRBD2. The germline V gene encodes CDR1 SGHAT and CDR2 FQNNGV. The CDR3 has 20 amino acids. V gave up 4 bases and J gave up 0 bases; unmatched junction bases: 15. The CDR3 nucleotides are TGTGCCAGCAGCTCGTTGTCGGTGGCTAGCGGGAGGAGGAGCACAGATACGCAGTATTTT. It is translated as CASSSLSVASGRRSTDTQYF.